Presented here are 27 T cell receptor beta chains from one specimen sequenced in a study of CD8+CD57+ T cells in acquired aplastic anemia. Researchers used genomic DNA as the template to profile TCR beta VDJ and CDR3. MiXCR was run by TCRdb on the reads, yielding one entry per CDR3 protein. The sample yields some 170,000 distinct CDR3 sequences, around 45% seen once. Sequencing was performed on sorted CD4+, CD8+, or CD8+CD57+ T cells (not recorded which) from PBMCs. These receptors were collected from a human donor in good health.

This clonotype was picked up many times. This chain uses TRBV7-3 with TRBJ2-2, with D possibly TRBD1 on 5 matching bases. Between the trimmed V and J ends, which lost 8 bases and 6 bases, there was a span of 10 bases. Germline CDR1 reads SGHTA; CDR2 reads FQGTGA. This CDR3 is built from 12 residues. CDR3 amino acids: CASSGSAGELFF. The CDR3 DNA follows: TGTGCCAGCTCAGGGTCAGCCGGGGAGCTGTTTTTT.

CDR3 nucleotide sequence: TGCGCCAGCAGTGGGAAGGGGGGTGAAGCTTTCTTT. It translates to CASSGKGGEAFF. This rearrangement joins TRBV10-2 to TRBJ1-1, with a possible D match to TRBD1 (6 bases). V was clipped by 4 bases and J by 7 bases, with 10 bases between them. The CDR3 consists of 12 residues. Germline CDR1 is WSHSY and CDR2 is SAAADI.

The chain couples TRBV10-3 to TRBJ2-1, with 9 nucleotides matching TRBD1. The CDR3 is 16 residues long. Germline trimming cut 4 bases from V and 8 bases from J; bases unmatched to any gene: 12. CDR1 ENHRY and CDR2 SYGVKD come from the germline V gene. CDR3 sequence: CAISADVRGTGYEQFF. In nucleotides, the CDR3 is TGTGCCATCAGTGCCGACGTCCGGGGGACAGGGTATGAGCAGTTCTTC.

This clonotype occurred once. The CDR3 DNA sequence: TGTGCCAGCAGCTCCCAAAGTAGCACAGATACGCAGTATTTT. This codes for CASSSQSSTDTQYF. The gene calls are TRBV7-9 and TRBJ2-3, with no clear D. V shed 4 bases and J shed 0 bases, with 8 bases lying between them. The germline V gene has CDR1 SEHNR and CDR2 FQNEAQ (reference sequence). The CDR3 spans 14 residues.

The chain combines TRBV6-2 or TRBV6-3 with TRBJ1-2, with unresolved D. The CDR3 extends over 13 amino acids. Germline V gene lookup returns CDR1 MNHEY and CDR2 SVGEGT. The V and J ends lost 6 bases and 0 bases respectively, with 8 bases between them. The CDR3 loop is CASSLLANYGYTF. Written as DNA, the CDR3 is TGTGCCAGCAGCTTACTAGCTAACTATGGCTACACCTTC.

Notes on this clonotype: This may arise from a read error, as a much more abundant clone is one base away. The J gene is TRBJ1-1, the V gene TRBV7-9; D ambiguous. CDR1 is SEHNR and CDR2 is FQNEAQ in the germline V gene (reference sequence). V gave up 5 bases and J gave up 4 bases, with 17 bases separating them. The CDR3 runs to 15 residues. The CDR3 region has the DNA TGTGCCAGCAGCCCGGCCGGGGTGGGTATCACTGAAGCTTTCTTT. The encoded protein is CASSPAGVGITEAFF.

About this clonotype itself: An end of the junction differs from the germline gene, which may be a read error. In DNA, the CDR3 is TGTGTCAGCAGATCAGCGGACAGGCTCTCTGGAAACACCATATATTTT. The encoded protein is CVSRSADRLSGNTIYF. The chain links TRBV6-2 or TRBV6-3 to TRBJ1-3; 7 bases match TRBD1. This CDR3 is 16 amino acids long. CDR1 and CDR2 (germline): MNHEY, SVGEGT.

The table lists this clonotype with many counts. The V call is TRBV4-3, the J call TRBJ1-2; D call uncertain. V gave up 0 bases and J gave up 2 bases, with 10 bases separating them. CDR1 and CDR2 (germline): LGHNA, YSLEER. The CDR3 loop spans 15 amino acids. The CDR3: CASSQDGRGNYGYTF. CDR3 in DNA: TGCGCCAGCAGCCAAGATGGGAGAGGGAACTATGGCTACACCTTC.

The chain uses TRBV15 and TRBJ2-5; TRBD2 agrees at 9 bases. The CDR3 spans 18 residues. Germline V gene lookup returns CDR1 LNHNV and CDR2 YYDKDF (reference sequence). With 1 base clipped from V and 5 bases from J, the junction kept 14 bases outside the gene matches. This CDR3 reads CATSRGLRLRGGGETQYF. CDR3 in DNA: TGTGCCACCAGCAGAGGCCTCAGGTTGCGGGGGGGCGGGGAGACCCAGTACTTC.

The V call is TRBV11-2, the J call TRBJ2-1, with 8 positions matching TRBD2. V lost 1 base to trimming and J lost 7 bases; unmatched junction nucleotides: 9. In germline, CDR1 is SGHAT, CDR2 FQNNGV. The CDR3 has 16 residues. CDR3 residues: CASSLGGIAGLNEQFF. The CDR3 DNA reads TGTGCCAGCAGCTTAGGTGGAATAGCGGGGCTTAATGAGCAGTTCTTC.

Details on this clonotype: A much larger clone sits a single nucleotide away, making a read error possible. The chain is built from TRBV14 and TRBJ2-1, with D hard to call. CDR1 and CDR2 (germline): SGHDN, FVKESK. There are 19 residues in the CDR3. This CDR3 reads CASGQVSLSRIPSYNEQFF. The CDR3 DNA sequence: TGTGCCAGCGGCCAAGTGAGCCTCAGCCGGATTCCCTCCTACAATGAGCAGTTCTTC.

This clonotype was observed many times. This CDR3 reads CASSKGTGSTDTQYF. CDR3 coding DNA: TGTGCCAGCAGTAAAGGGACAGGGAGCACAGATACGCAGTATTTT. The chain carries TRBV12-3 or TRBV12-4 and TRBJ2-3, with 9 bases fitting TRBD1. The CDR3 length is 15 residues. Losses at the gene ends were 5 bases for V and 0 bases for J; bases not matched to a gene: 3.

This chain connects TRBV2 to TRBJ2-1; 7 bases are a match to TRBD2. The germline V gene has CDR1 SNHLY and CDR2 FYNNEI. The CDR3 is 12 residues long. J lost 8 bases, V lost 6 bases, and 4 bases had no gene match. The chain's CDR3 is CASRQGGHEQFF. CDR3 nucleotides: TGTGCCAGCAGGCAGGGAGGGCATGAGCAGTTCTTC.

This clonotype was recorded many times. This rearrangement joins TRBV20-1 to TRBJ1-2; D possibly corresponds to TRBD1 (5 bases). Germline-derived CDR1 and CDR2 are DFQATT and SNEGSKA (reference sequence). This CDR3 region has 11 residues. The CDR3 is CNGMGPFGYTF. Here the CDR3 DNA reads TGCAACGGGATGGGACCTTTTGGCTACACCTTC.

The rearrangement joins TRBV28 to TRBJ1-1, with TRBD1 identical over 8 bases. The CDR3 is 14 residues long. In germline, CDR1 is MDHEN, CDR2 SYDVKM. J was trimmed by 4 bases and V by 6 bases; bases with no gene match: 7. The CDR3 loop reads CASSLDRAATEAFF. The DNA for the CDR3 is TGTGCCAGCAGCTTGGACAGGGCTGCCACTGAAGCTTTCTTT.

This clonotype was seen ten or more times. CDR3 in DNA: TGCGCCAGCAGCCAGTTGCCCGGGACAGACTATGGCTACACCTTC. It yields the protein CASSQLPGTDYGYTF. The rearrangement links TRBV4-1 to TRBJ1-2; 7 bases agree with TRBD1. The J segment lost 3 bases and the V segment lost 3 bases, leaving 7 bases of the junction unmatched. Germline-derived CDR1 and CDR2 are MGHRA and YSYEKL. CDR3 length equals 15 residues.

The rearrangement joins TRBV10-1 to TRBJ2-7, with 8 nucleotides matching TRBD2. V was pared by 4 bases and J by 4 bases, with 15 bases of the junction left unmatched. This CDR3 has 17 amino acids. Per the germline V gene, CDR1 is WNHNN and CDR2 is SYGVQD (reference sequence). CDR3 amino acids: CASSVGAGGDQTYEQYF. CDR3 DNA sequence: TGCGCCAGCAGTGTGGGGGCGGGGGGAGACCAAACGTACGAGCAGTACTTC.

This CDR3 is CATSRDLGPFQPQHF. Here the CDR3 DNA reads TGTGCCACCAGCAGAGATTTGGGGCCTTTTCAGCCCCAGCATTTT. This sequence joins TRBV15 and TRBJ1-5; possibly TRBD1 for D (5 bases). This CDR3 is built from 15 residues. Germline loops: CDR1 LNHNV, CDR2 YYDKDF (reference sequence). V was pared by 0 bases and J by 6 bases, with 12 bases between.

At least ten counts were recorded for this clonotype. The CDR3 here is CASSYELEAFF. The CDR3 DNA follows: TGTGCCAGCAGTTACGAGCTTGAAGCTTTCTTT. V usage is TRBV6-5 and J usage is TRBJ1-1, with no clear D. CDR3 length: 11 amino acids. CDR1 and CDR2 (germline): MNHEY, SVGAGI. V was trimmed by 2 bases and J by 7 bases, leaving 5 bases between them.

There are many counts of this clonotype. The chain carries TRBV5-1 and TRBJ2-7; D might be TRBD1 or TRBD2, each matching 5 bases. Trimming took off 2 bases at V and 6 bases at J, with 15 bases between the two ends. Germline lookup yields CDR1 SGHRS and CDR2 YFSETQ. The CDR3 is 14 amino acids. CDR3: CASSLISQGREQYF. Here the CDR3 DNA reads TGCGCCAGCAGCTTAATCAGCCAGGGACGCGAGCAGTACTTC.

The sample holds many counts of this clonotype. The rearrangement links TRBV24-1 to TRBJ2-5; a weak D match, TRBD1 (5 bases). Between the trimmed V and J ends, which lost 4 bases and 1 base, there was a span of 6 bases. This CDR3 is 13 amino acids long. Germline CDR1 reads KGHDR; CDR2 reads SFDVKD. Here the CDR3 DNA reads TGTGCCACCAGTGAAGGGGCCCAAGAGACCCAGTACTTC. Its protein is CATSEGAQETQYF.

This clonotype showed up many times. The chain couples TRBV7-2 to TRBJ2-1; the D gene is possibly TRBD2 (6 bases). V was cut by 0 bases and J by 2 bases, with 8 bases left in between. This CDR3 is built from 15 residues. CDR1 and CDR2 (germline): SGHTA, FQGNSA. CDR3 nucleotides: TGTGCCAGCAGCTTAGCGGGAGGCACCTACAATGAGCAGTTCTTC. Its translation is CASSLAGGTYNEQFF. The complete variable domain, with remaining parts taken from reference TRBV7-2 and TRBJ2-1, reads GAGVSQSPSNKVTEKGKDVELRCDPISGHTALYWYRQSLGQGLEFLIYFQGNSAPDKSGLPSDRFSAERTGGSVSTLTIQRTQQEDSAVYLCASSLAGGTYNEQFFGPGTRLTVL.

The rearrangement links TRBV10-1 to TRBJ2-7; TRBD2 aligns across 10 bases. The CDR3 has 15 residues. Germline V gene sequence: CDR1 WNHNN, CDR2 SYGVQD (reference sequence). With 1 base clipped from V and 3 bases from J, the junction kept 3 bases outside the gene matches. Written as DNA, the CDR3 is TGCGCCAGCAGTGAGTTCACTAGCGGGAACTACGAGCAGTACTTC. This encodes CASSEFTSGNYEQYF.

This clonotype was observed at least ten times. The chain joins TRBV2 to TRBJ1-5, with 9 bases identical to TRBD1. The CDR3 spans 16 residues. Germline trimming cut 4 bases from V and 3 bases from J; bases unmatched to any gene: 7. CDR1 is SNHLY and CDR2 is FYNNEI in the germline V gene. The CDR3 is CASSGFGTGFNQPQHF. In DNA form, the CDR3 reads TGTGCCAGCAGTGGCTTTGGGACAGGGTTCAATCAGCCCCAGCATTTT.

This clonotype was counted only a few times. A single base separates this from a much larger clone, so it may be a read error. The chain combines TRBV19 with TRBJ2-2, with 8 bases that match TRBD1. The CDR3 consists of 15 residues. CDR1 is LNHDA and CDR2 is SQIVND in the germline V gene (reference sequence). The CDR3 protein is CASSIGQGNTGGLFF. The DNA of the CDR3 is TGTGCCAGTAGTATCGGACAGGGAAACACCGGGGGGCTGTTTTTT. Using reference TRBV19 and TRBJ2-2 for the parts outside the CDR3, the full variable domain is DGGITQSPKYLFRKEGQNVTLSCEQNLNHDAMYWYRQDPGQGLRLIYYSQIVNDFQKGDIAEGYSVSREKKESFPLTVTSAQKNPTAFYLCASSIGQGNTGGLFFGEGSRLTVL.

This clonotype was seen a handful of times. The chain uses TRBV28 and TRBJ2-7; no definite D call. The V and J ends lost 4 bases and 6 bases respectively, with 7 bases between them. CDR1 and CDR2 from the germline V gene are MDHEN and SYDVKM. CDR3 length: 11 amino acids. CDR3 sequence reads: CASSWGIEQYF. The CDR3 region has the DNA TGTGCCAGCAGTTGGGGAATCGAGCAGTACTTC.

This clonotype was seen at least ten times. The V call is TRBV24-1, the J call TRBJ2-1, with TRBD2 identical over 9 bases. This CDR3 is 15 amino acids long. Germline-derived CDR1 and CDR2 are KGHDR and SFDVKD. Trimming removed 3 bases from V and 6 bases from J; junction bases left unmatched: 5. The CDR3 DNA is TGTGCCACCAGTGATAGATTAGCGGGAGTCAATGAGCAGTTCTTC. The encoded protein is CATSDRLAGVNEQFF.